This T cell receptor beta chain emerged from a study of cytomegalovirus exposure and HLA in healthy donors. Study-level points and caveats: Associated with HLA alleles at 0.05 false discovery rate in a later analysis were about 17,000 TCR beta sequences. Highly shared variants forming one cluster were likely a sequencing artifact.

This CDR3 has 15 residues. CDR1 is LNHDA, CDR2 SQIVND, per germline (reference sequence). V was trimmed by 3 bases and J by 0 bases, leaving 10 bases between them. Primers for the PCR totalled 60 Vbeta and 13 Jbeta. Libraries were prepared by immunoSEQ multiplex PCR; TCRdb keeps only in-frame clonotypes and omits some of them. The sample holds over 130,000 clones, roughly three fifths seen once. This clone was seen only a few times. Its antigen is as yet unknown. The chain uses TRBV19 and TRBJ2-3; TRBD2 might be the D (6 bases). The sample taken for sequencing was PBMCs. This TCR derives from a male donor in good health and CMV-seronegative. The CDR3 reads CASSIPSESTDTQYF. DNA of the CDR3: TGTGCCAGTAGTATTCCTAGCGAAAGCACAGATACGCAGTATTTT.